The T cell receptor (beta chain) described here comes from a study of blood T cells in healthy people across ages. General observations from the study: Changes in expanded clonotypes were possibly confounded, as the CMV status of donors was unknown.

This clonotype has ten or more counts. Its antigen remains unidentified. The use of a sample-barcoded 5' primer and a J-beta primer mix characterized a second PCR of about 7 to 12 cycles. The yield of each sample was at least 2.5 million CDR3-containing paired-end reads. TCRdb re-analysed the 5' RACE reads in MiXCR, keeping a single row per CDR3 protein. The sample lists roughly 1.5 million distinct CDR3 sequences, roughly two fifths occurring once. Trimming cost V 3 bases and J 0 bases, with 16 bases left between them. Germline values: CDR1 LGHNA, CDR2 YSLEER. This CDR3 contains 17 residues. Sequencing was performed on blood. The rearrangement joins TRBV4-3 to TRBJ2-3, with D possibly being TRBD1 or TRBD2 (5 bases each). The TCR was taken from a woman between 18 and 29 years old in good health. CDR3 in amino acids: CASSHGRESFSTDTQYF. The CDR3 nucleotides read TGCGCCAGCAGCCACGGCAGGGAGAGCTTTAGCACAGATACGCAGTATTTT.